This T cell receptor beta chain was retrieved from a study of shared clonotypes between healthy human individuals (dated by TCRdb to 2018 to 2021). Some background on the complete study: Three men and two women, aged 18 to 49 years, made up the cohort. For each donor, CD4 naive and CD4 memory were each given three plates, CD8 naive was given two plates, and CD8 memory was given one plate. The study deeply sequenced blood TCR repertoires of 5 or 6 healthy adults to estimate repertoire size and the extent of clonotype sharing between individuals. To increase sequencing depth and limit assay-specific biases, different laboratories used diverse techniques to prepare libraries and sequence TCR repertoires. Each donor's leukapheresis produced roughly between roughly 0.85 and 10 billion PBMCs.

Using the deep immunoSEQ assay, TCR CDR3 regions were amplified from genomic DNA by multiplex PCR. Extracted genomic DNA from each cell subset was spread evenly across all wells of several immunoSEQ 96-well plates, with each plate serving as a replicate. For sorted subsets, about 210 ng of genomic DNA, equivalent to 25,000 to 35,000 T cell genomes, went into each replicate PCR. The purified libraries were quantified using a Qubit 3.0 fluorometer, sized with a Bioanalyzer 2100, and then quantified again using the KAPA Library Quantification kit. Each immunoSEQ 96-well plate was sequenced on its own single-read 150-cycle Illumina NextSeq 550 flow cell. Regarding the original processing steps: The immunoSEQ output contained only junctional sequences without quality scores, so filtering could not match that applied to full-length reads. To assign V/J genes and CDR3, sequences were annotated against IMGT germline references using PyIR, a Python wrapper for IgBLAST v1.9. Reads were removed for weak V/J assignments (E-value above 1e-6), missing CDR3, stop codons, out-of-frame junctions, or ambiguous translated residues. V3J clonotypes were defined as sequences sharing the same inferred V gene, J gene, and CDR3 amino acid sequence. Percentage overlap between repertoires was computed as shared unique clonotypes divided by the size of the smaller repertoire. RTK rarefaction, the Chao1 estimator, and Recon v2.1 estimates of unobserved clonotypes were used to assess repertoire richness. For all TCRbeta clonotypes obtained by the gDNA method from a handful of donors, generation probabilities were computed with OLGA. TCRdb retrieved this table from immuneACCESS and kept in-frame rearrangements only. Not all clones are present; in checked studies, unresolved V genes account for under half, and no reason is known for the remainder. V and J calls and clone size are copied from that table; D and trimming were computed from the DNA. The sample table holds some 1,600,000 clones, of which about 98% were seen once. About 0.42% of the sample comes from the top ten.

Findings and caveats that apply to the study as a whole: Approximately 4.8% of naive CD4, 3% to 4% of naive CD8, around 2.3% of memory CD4, and around 0.4% of memory CD8 clonotypes were shared across several donors. Even with the large sequencing depth, rarefaction of the sorted-subset datasets indicated that sequencing was incomplete. The small number of donors limited the genetic and exposure-history diversity represented. Compared with non-shared clonotypes, the clonotypes found in all four sorted-subset donors had higher generation probabilities. Pairwise subsampling indicated that sequencing depth was expected to affect the degree of clonotype sharing among donors. Sampling was restricted to blood, and TCR repertoires in tissues likely differ from the TCR repertoires found in blood. Naive subsets generally had larger estimated clonotype richness than memory subsets.

Healthy HIV-negative adults with no recently reported acute infections or vaccinations were included as donors. Every donor was a Caucasian adult living in Nashville, Tennessee, USA. CD4+ T cells were enriched by magnetic negative selection; naive cells were then positively selected on CD45RA, and the negative fraction formed the memory subset. Blood was obtained by leukapheresis, after which PBMCs were separated by Ficoll-Histopaque density gradient centrifugation and cryopreserved in liquid nitrogen vapor phase. Analytical flow cytometry was used to check the purity and quantity of each magnetically sorted T cell population. Genomic DNA was isolated from every sorted fraction and measured by UV absorbance on a Nanodrop 2000c. On this clone: It has no known antigen specificity. Base qualities are missing; no much larger clone stands one base away.

There are 13 amino acids in the CDR3, from cysteine to phenylalanine inclusive. Only the CDR3 part of the read is kept: 39 bases, read in frame from the first base. V and J lose 4 bases and 4 bases, and a span of 8 bases separates them. CDR1 and CDR2 are drawn from the germline V gene: ENHRY, SYGVKD. The rearrangement joined TRBV10-3 to TRBJ2-1; the D gene is perhaps TRBD1 or TRBD2, as each covers 5 bases. Sequenced material: naive CD4+ T cells sorted from blood. The sample's cell subset or site label, decoded: CD45RA+ positively selected. The TCR was taken from a young man in good health. CDR3 protein: CAISGGIYNEQFF. The nucleotide sequence reads TGTGCCATCAGTGGGGGGATATACAATGAGCAGTTCTTC.